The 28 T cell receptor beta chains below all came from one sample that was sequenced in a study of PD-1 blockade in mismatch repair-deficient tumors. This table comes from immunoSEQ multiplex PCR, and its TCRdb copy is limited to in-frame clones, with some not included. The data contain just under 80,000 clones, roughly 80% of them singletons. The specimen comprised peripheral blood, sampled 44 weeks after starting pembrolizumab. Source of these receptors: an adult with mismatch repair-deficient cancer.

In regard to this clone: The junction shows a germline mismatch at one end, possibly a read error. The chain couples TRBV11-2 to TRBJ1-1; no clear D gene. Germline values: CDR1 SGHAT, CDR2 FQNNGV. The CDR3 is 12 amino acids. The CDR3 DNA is TGTGCCAGCAGCTTAGGCTCCCCTGACGCTTTCTTT. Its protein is CASSLGSPDAFF.

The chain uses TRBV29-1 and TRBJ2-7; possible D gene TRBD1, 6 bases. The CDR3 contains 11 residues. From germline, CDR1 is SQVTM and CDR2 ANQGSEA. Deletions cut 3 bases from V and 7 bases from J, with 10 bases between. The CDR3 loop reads CSVDRQGEQYF. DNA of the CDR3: TGCAGCGTTGATCGGCAGGGGGAGCAGTACTTC.

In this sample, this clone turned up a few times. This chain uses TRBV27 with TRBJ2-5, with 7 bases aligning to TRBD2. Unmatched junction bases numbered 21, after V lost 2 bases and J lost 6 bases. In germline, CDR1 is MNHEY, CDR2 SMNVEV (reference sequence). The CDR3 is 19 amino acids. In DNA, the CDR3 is TGTGCCAGCAGTTTACGGGGGAGGGATGGGCAGGGCAGGGCGAAGACCCAGTACTTC. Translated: CASSLRGRDGQGRAKTQYF.

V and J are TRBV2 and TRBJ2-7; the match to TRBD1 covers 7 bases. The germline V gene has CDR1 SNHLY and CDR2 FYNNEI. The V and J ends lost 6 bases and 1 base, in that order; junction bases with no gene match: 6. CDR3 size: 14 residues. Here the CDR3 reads CASRGQVLSYEQYF. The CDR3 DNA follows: TGTGCCAGCAGAGGACAGGTGCTTTCCTACGAGCAGTACTTC.

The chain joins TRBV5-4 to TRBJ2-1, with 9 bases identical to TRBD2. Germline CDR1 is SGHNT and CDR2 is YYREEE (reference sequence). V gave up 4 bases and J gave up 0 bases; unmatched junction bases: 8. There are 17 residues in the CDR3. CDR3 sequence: CASSAGGAESSYNEQFF. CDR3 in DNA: TGTGCCAGCAGCGCGGGGGGGGCGGAGAGCTCCTACAATGAGCAGTTCTTC.

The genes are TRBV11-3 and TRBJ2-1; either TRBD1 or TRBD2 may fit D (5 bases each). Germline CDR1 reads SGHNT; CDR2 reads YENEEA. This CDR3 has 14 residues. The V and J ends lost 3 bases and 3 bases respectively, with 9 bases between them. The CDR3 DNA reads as TGTGCCAGCAGCTTTGTGGGGGTCTACAATGAGCAGTTCTTC. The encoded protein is CASSFVGVYNEQFF.

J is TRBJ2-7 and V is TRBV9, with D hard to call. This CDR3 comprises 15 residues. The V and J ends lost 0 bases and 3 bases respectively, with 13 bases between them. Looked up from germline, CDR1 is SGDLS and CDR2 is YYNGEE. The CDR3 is CASSVAVGADYEQYF. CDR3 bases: TGTGCCAGCAGCGTAGCTGTGGGTGCGGACTACGAGCAGTACTTC.

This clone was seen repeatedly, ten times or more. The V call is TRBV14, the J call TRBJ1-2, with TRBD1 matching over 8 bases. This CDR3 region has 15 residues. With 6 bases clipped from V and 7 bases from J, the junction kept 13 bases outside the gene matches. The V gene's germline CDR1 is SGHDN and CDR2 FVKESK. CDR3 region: CASSPFTGQETGYTF. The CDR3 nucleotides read TGTGCCAGCAGTCCCTTTACGGGACAGGAGACTGGCTACACCTTC.

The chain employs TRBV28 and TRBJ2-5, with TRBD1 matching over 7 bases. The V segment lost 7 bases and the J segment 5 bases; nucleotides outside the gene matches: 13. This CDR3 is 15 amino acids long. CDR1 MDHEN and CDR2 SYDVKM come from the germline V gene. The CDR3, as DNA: TGTGCCAGCAACTCTAAAGAGGGGGCCCGGGAGACCCAGTACTTC. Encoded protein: CASNSKEGARETQYF.

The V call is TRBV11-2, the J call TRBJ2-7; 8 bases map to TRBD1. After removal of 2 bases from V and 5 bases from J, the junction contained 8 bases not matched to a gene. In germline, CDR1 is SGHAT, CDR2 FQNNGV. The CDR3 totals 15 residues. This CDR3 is CASSLISGGLNEQYF. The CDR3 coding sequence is TGTGCCAGCAGCTTAATCTCAGGGGGCCTGAACGAGCAGTACTTC. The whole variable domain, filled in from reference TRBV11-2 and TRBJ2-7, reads EAGVAQSPRYKIIEKRQSVAFWCNPISGHATLYWYQQILGQGPKLLIQFQNNGVVDDSQLPKDRFSAERLKGVDSTLKIQPAKLEDSAVYLCASSLISGGLNEQYFGPGTRLTVT.

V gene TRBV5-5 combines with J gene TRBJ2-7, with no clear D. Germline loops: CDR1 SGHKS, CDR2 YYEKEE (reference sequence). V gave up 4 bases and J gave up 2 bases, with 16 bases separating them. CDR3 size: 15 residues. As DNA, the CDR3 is TGTGCCAGCAGCCCCCCCGGGTCTGGCCCCTACGAGCAGTACTTC. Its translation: CASSPPGSGPYEQYF.

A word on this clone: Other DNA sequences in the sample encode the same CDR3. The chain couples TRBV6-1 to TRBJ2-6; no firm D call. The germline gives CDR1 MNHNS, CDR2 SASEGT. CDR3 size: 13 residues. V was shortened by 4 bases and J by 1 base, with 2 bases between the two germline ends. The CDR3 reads CASSASGANVLTF. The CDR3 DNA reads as TGTGCCAGCAGTGCTTCTGGGGCCAACGTCCTGACTTTC.

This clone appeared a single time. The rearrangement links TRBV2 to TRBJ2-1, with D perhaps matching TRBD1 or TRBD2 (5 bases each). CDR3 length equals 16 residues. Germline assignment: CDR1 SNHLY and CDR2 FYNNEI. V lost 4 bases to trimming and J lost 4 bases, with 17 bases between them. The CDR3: CASSASSGRNYNEQFF. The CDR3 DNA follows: TGTGCCAGCAGTGCCAGTTCGGGACGGAATTACAATGAGCAGTTCTTC. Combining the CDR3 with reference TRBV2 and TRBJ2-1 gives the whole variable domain EPEVTQTPSHQVTQMGQEVILRCVPISNHLYFYWYRQILGQKVEFLVSFYNNEISEKSEIFDDQFSVERPDGSNFTLKIRSTKLEDSAMYFCASSASSGRNYNEQFFGPGTRLTVL.

The CDR3 DNA is TGTGCCAGCAGCCACGGAACTAGCAGAGAGCAGTACTTC. This encodes CASSHGTSREQYF. This sequence joins TRBV14 and TRBJ2-7; D might be TRBD2 (6 bases). Germline V gene sequence: CDR1 SGHDN, CDR2 FVKESK. The V gene lost 3 bases and the J gene lost 7 bases, with 13 bases spanning the gap. CDR3 length: 13 amino acids.

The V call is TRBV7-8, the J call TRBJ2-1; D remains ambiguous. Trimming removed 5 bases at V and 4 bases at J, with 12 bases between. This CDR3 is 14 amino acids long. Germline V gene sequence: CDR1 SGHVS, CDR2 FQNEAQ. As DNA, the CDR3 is TGTGCCAGCAGCCACCGCGAAATGTACAATGAGCAGTTCTTC. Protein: CASSHREMYNEQFF.

The CDR3 DNA reads TGTGCCAGCAGTGAATTAACAGGGCATTATAACTATGGCTACACCTTC. Protein: CASSELTGHYNYGYTF. This rearrangement joins TRBV6-1 to TRBJ1-2; D may be TRBD1 (6 bases). The V and J ends lost 2 bases and 1 base respectively, with 14 bases between them. This CDR3 is built from 16 residues. Germline CDR1 reads MNHNS; CDR2 reads SASEGT.

The CDR3 DNA sequence: TGCACCAGCAGCCAAGATTTAGGGACTTTAGGCAATGAGCAGTTCTTC. This gives the protein CTSSQDLGTLGNEQFF. The chain has TRBV1 and TRBJ2-1; TRBD2 is the table's D call and was not checked against the DNA. TRBV1 is an annotated pseudogene. The CDR3 is 16 amino acids.

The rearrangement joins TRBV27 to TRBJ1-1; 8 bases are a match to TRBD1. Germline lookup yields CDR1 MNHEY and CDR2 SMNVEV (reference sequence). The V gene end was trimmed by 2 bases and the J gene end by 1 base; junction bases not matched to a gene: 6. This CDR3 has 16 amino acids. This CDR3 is CASSLGLTGENTEAFF. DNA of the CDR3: TGTGCCAGCAGTTTAGGCCTGACAGGGGAGAACACTGAAGCTTTCTTT.

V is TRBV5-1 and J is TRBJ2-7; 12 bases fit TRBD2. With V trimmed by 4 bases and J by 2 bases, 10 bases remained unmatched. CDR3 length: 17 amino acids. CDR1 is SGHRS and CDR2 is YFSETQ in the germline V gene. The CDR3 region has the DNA TGCGCCAGCAGCCCCGGTGGGACTAGCGGGCCGACCTACGAGCAGTACTTC. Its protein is CASSPGGTSGPTYEQYF.

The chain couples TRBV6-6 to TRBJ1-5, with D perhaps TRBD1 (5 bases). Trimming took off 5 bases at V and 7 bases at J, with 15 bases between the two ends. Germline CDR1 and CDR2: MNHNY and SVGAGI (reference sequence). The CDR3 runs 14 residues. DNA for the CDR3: TGTGCCAGCAGTATTCGATGGGACGGACAGCCCCAGCATTTT. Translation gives CASSIRWDGQPQHF.

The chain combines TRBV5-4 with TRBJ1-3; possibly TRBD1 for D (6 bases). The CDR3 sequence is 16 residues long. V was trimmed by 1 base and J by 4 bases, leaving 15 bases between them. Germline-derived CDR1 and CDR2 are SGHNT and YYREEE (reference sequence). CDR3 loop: CASSLYLKGGGNTIYF. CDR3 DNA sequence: TGTGCCAGCAGCTTGTACCTCAAGGGGGGAGGAAACACCATATATTTT.

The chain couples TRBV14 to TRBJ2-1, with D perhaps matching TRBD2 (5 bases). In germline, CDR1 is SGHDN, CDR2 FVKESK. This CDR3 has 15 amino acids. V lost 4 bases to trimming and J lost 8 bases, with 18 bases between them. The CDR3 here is CASSRGWELVDEQFF. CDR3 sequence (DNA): TGTGCCAGCAGCCGAGGGTGGGAATTGGTAGATGAGCAGTTCTTC.

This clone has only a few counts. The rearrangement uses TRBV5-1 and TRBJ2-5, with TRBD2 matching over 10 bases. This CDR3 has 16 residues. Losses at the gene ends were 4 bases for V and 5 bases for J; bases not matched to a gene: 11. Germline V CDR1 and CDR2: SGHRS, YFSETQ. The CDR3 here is CASSLGLAPSGETQYF. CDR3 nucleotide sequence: TGCGCCAGCAGCCTGGGACTAGCGCCAAGCGGCGAGACCCAGTACTTC. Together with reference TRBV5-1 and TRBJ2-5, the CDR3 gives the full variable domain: KAGVTQTPRYLIKTRGQQVTLSCSPISGHRSVSWYQQTPGQGLQFLFEYFSETQRNKGNFPGRFSGRQFSNSRSEMNVSTLELGDSALYLCASSLGLAPSGETQYFGPGTRLLVL.

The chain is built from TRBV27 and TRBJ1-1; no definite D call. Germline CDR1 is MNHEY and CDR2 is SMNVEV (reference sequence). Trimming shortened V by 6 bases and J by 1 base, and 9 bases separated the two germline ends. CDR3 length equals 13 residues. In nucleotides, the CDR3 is TGTGCCAGCAGGGGTCTCGAGAACACTGAAGCTTTCTTT. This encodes CASRGLENTEAFF.

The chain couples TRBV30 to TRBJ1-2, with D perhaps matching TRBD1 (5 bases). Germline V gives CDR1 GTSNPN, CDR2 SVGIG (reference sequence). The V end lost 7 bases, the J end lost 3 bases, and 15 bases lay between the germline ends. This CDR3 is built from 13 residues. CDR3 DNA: TGTGCCTTCCTCAGGGATAGCGACTATGGCTACACCTTC. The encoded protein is CAFLRDSDYGYTF.

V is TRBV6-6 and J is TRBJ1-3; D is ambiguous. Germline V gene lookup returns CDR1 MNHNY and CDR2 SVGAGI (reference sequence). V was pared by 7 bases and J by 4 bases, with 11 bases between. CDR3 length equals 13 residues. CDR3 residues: CASIIDAGNTIYF. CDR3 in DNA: TGTGCCAGCATTATAGACGCCGGAAACACCATATATTTT.

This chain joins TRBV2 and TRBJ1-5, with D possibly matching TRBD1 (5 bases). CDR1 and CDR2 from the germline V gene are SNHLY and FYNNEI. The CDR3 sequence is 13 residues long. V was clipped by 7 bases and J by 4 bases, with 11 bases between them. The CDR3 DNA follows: TGTGCCAGCAAAGGGACCGCGAATCAGCCCCAGCATTTT. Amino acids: CASKGTANQPQHF.

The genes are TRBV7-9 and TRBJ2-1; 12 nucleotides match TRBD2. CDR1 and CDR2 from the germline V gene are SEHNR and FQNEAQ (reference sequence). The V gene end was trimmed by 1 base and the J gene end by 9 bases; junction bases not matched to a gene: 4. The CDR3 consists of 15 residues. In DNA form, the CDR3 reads TGTGCCAGCAGCTTAGAACTAGCGGGAGGTGGTGAGCAGTTCTTC. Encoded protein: CASSLELAGGGEQFF.